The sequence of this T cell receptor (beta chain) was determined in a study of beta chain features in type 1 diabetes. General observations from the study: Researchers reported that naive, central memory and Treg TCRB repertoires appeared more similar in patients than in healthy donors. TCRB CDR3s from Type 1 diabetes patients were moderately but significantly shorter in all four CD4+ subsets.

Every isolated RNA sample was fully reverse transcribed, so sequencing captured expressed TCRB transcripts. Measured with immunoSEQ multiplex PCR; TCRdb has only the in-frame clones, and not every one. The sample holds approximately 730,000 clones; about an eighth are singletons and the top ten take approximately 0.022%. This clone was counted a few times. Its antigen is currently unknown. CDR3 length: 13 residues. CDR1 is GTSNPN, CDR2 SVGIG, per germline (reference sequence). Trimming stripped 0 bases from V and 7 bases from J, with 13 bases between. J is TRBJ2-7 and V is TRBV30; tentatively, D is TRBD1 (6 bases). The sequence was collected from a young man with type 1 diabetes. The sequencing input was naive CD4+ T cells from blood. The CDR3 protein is CAWSVLGAGEQYF. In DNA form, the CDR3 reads TGTGCCTGGAGTGTATTGGGGGCAGGAGAGCAGTACTTC.